These 14 T cell receptor beta chains share one sample of origin, sequenced in a study of a mutant IDH1 vaccine in newly diagnosed glioma. Which antigens these TCRs recognize remains unknown. Time point in this sample: week 23, last vaccination. Every vaccine dose comprised 300 ug of mutant IDH1 20-mer peptide plus topical imiquimod. Here immunoSEQ multiplex PCR was the method, and the copy in TCRdb shows in-frame clones only, minus some. The data hold 65,000 or so clones, with around 84% observed a single time. The material was PBMCs, obtained from a glioma patient whose treatment included an IDH1 peptide vaccine. Source of these receptors: a man younger than 40 with glioma.

The genes are TRBV6-1 and TRBJ2-1, with D perhaps matching TRBD1 or TRBD2 (5 bases each). V lost 8 bases and J lost 2, with 10 bases in between. There are 13 residues in the CDR3. CDR1 and CDR2 from the germline V gene are MNHNS and SASEGT. This CDR3 reads CASSRDAYNEQFF. CDR3 DNA: TGTGCCAGCTCGAGGGACGCCTACAATGAGCAGTTCTTC.

The chain has TRBV27 and TRBJ2-2; 15 bases line up with TRBD2. The length of the CDR3 is 18 residues. Trimming at V came to 4 bases and at J to 3 bases, leaving 6 bases not matched to a gene. The germline CDR1 and CDR2 sequences are MNHEY and SMNVEV (reference sequence). The CDR3 bases are TGTGCCAGCAGTTCCGGACTAGCGGGGGGGCCGGACACCGGGGAGCTGTTTTTT. Its protein product is CASSSGLAGGPDTGELFF.

Points on this clone: One end of the junction is discordant with germline, which a read error may explain. In the same sample, other DNA sequences code for this CDR3. The CDR3 sequence is CASSQVGVPMNTEAFF. CDR3 nucleotides: TGTGCCAGCAGTCAAGTTGGGGTTCCCATGAACACTGAAGCTTTCTTT. The chain is built from TRBV14 and TRBJ1-1; D gene ambiguous. Looked up from germline, CDR1 is SGHDN and CDR2 is FVKESK. CDR3 size: 16 residues.

This chain links TRBV9 with TRBJ2-3; D unclear. The CDR3 length is 12 residues. Per germline, CDR1 SGDLS and CDR2 YYNGEE. The V end lost 6 bases, the J end lost 8 bases, and 13 bases lay between the germline ends. The CDR3 DNA reads TGTGCCAGCACCGCGATAAGGAGTACGCAGTATTTT. It codes for CASTAIRSTQYF.

This clone is medium-sized in the sample. The chain links TRBV6-4 to TRBJ1-6, with D hard to call. This CDR3 contains 13 residues. The germline V and J ends were trimmed by 2 bases and 5 bases, with 4 bases remaining between them. Germline values: CDR1 MRHNA, CDR2 SNTAGT. CDR3 loop: CASSDGDNSPLHF. DNA of the CDR3: TGTGCCAGCAGTGACGGGGATAATTCACCCCTCCACTTT.

In its sample, this clone was seen a few times. The chain joins TRBV5-1 to TRBJ1-2; D remains ambiguous. V was trimmed by 3 bases and J by 9 bases, leaving 12 bases between them. The CDR3 loop spans 12 amino acids. Per the germline V gene, CDR1 is SGHRS and CDR2 is YFSETQ. The CDR3 region is CASSSESMSYTF. CDR3 nucleotide sequence: TGCGCCAGCAGCTCAGAATCTATGAGCTACACCTTC.

The V call is TRBV28, the J call TRBJ1-6; D is uncertain. Trimming shortened V by 5 bases and J by 1 base, and 12 bases separated the two germline ends. The CDR3 extends over 16 amino acids. From germline, CDR1 is MDHEN and CDR2 SYDVKM. This CDR3 reads CASSRLLPSYNSPLHF. The CDR3 bases are TGTGCCAGCAGTCGACTTCTTCCTTCCTATAATTCACCCCTCCACTTT.

The chain carries TRBV28 and TRBJ1-2, with D possibly matching TRBD1 (5 bases). Germline loops: CDR1 MDHEN, CDR2 SYDVKM. The CDR3 spans 24 residues. Trimming stripped 6 bases from V and 3 bases from J, with 44 bases between. CDR3 residues: CASSPRNPNDYMVGRTLIYYGYTF. The CDR3 DNA reads as TGTGCCAGCAGCCCACGAAACCCGAATGATTATATGGTGGGACGGACCTTGATTTACTATGGCTACACCTTC.

This rearrangement joins TRBV5-5 to TRBJ2-3; 14 bases fit TRBD2. V gave up 2 bases and J gave up 1 base; unmatched junction bases: 6. The CDR3 is 18 residues long. Germline V gene sequence: CDR1 SGHKS, CDR2 YYEKEE (reference sequence). The CDR3 loop reads CASSFRTSGGIGTDTQYF. The CDR3 region has the DNA TGTGCCAGCAGCTTTAGGACTAGCGGGGGGATCGGCACAGATACGCAGTATTTT.

The V call is TRBV7-8, the J call TRBJ1-2, with 8 bases identical to TRBD1. V lost 2 bases and J lost 4; bases outside the gene matches: 6. The CDR3 has 15 amino acids. CDR1 and CDR2 (germline): SGHVS, FQNEAQ. The CDR3 loop reads CASSLTRDRFYGYTF. Here the CDR3 DNA reads TGTGCCAGCAGCTTAACTAGGGACAGGTTCTATGGCTACACCTTC.

This sequence joins TRBV5-6 and TRBJ2-1; D possibly corresponds to TRBD2 (5 bases). The CDR3 runs 16 residues. V was pared by 0 bases and J by 5 bases, with 15 bases between. The V gene's germline CDR1 is SGHDT and CDR2 YYEEEE. This CDR3 is CASSLADYLFHNEQFF. DNA for the CDR3: TGTGCCAGCAGCTTGGCTGACTACCTCTTCCACAATGAGCAGTTCTTC.

This clone was seen a handful of times. The chain couples TRBV5-1 to TRBJ1-1; 10 bases are a match to TRBD1. V was clipped by 4 bases and J by 7 bases; unmatched bases: 25. CDR3 length: 20 residues. The germline V gene has CDR1 SGHRS and CDR2 YFSETQ. The CDR3 nucleotides are TGCGCCAGCAGCCTCAAATCTCCTTTAAGGACAGGGGGGCTGGCCTATGAAGCTTTCTTT. It translates to CASSLKSPLRTGGLAYEAFF.

The chain links TRBV27 to TRBJ1-4; D remains unclear. V was clipped by 8 bases and J by 5 bases, with 12 bases between them. The CDR3 has 13 amino acids. The germline CDR1 and CDR2 sequences are MNHEY and SMNVEV (reference sequence). The DNA of the CDR3 is TGTGCCAGCCGCAGAGGACGGAATGAAAAACTGTTTTTT. Translating it yields CASRRGRNEKLFF.

This clone has only one observation. One junction end disagrees with the germline gene, perhaps due to a read error. The rearrangement uses TRBV2 and TRBJ1-1; D not certain. This CDR3 contains 12 residues. Per the germline V gene, CDR1 is SNHLY and CDR2 is FYNNEI. The chain's CDR3 is CASSYGNAEAFF. Written as DNA, the CDR3 is TGTGCCAGCAGCTATGGGAACGCTGAAGCTTTCTTT.